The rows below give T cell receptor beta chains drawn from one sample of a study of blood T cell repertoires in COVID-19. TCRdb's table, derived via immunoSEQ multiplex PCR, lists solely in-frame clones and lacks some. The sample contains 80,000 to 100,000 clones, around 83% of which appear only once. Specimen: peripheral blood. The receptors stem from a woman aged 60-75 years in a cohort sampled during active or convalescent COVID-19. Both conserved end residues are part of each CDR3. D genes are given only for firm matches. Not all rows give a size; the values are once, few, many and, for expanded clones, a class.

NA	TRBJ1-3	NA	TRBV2	TGTGCCAGCAGTGGCGGTTCCCCGGGGAGGGGGGACTCTGGAAACACCATATATTTT	CASSGGSPGRGDSGNTIYF
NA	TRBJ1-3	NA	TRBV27	TGTGCCAGCAGTTCTGCTCGGCGGATAGGAAACACCATATATTTT	CASSSARRIGNTIYF
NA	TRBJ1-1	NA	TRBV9	TGTGCCAGCAGCGATCCCTCGGAGGGCACTGAAGCTTTCTTT	CASSDPSEGTEAFF
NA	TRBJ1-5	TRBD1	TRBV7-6	TGTGCCAGCAGCTTAGAGGGGACAGGGCGACAGCCCCAGCATTTT	CASSLEGTGRQPQHF
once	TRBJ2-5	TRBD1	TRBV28	TGTGCCAGCAGTTTTGCCGGACAGGGCCCCCAAGAGACCCAGTACTTC	CASSFAGQGPQETQYF
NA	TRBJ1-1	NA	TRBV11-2	TGTGCCAGCAGCTTAGCGGAGGCCACTGAAGCTTTCTTT	CASSLAEATEAFF
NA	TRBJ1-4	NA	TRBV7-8	TGTGCCAGCAGCCACGCGGCGGGGAATAATGAAAAACTGTTTTTT	CASSHAAGNNEKLFF
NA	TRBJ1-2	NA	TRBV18	TGTGCCAGCTCACCCACAGCTAACTATGGCTACACCTTC	CASSPTANYGYTF
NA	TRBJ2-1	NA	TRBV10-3	TGTGCCACGTCAGGAGGCCAAGGATCATATGAGCAGTTCTTC	CATSGGQGSYEQFF
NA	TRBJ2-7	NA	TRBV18	TGTGCCAGCTCACCACCGGTGGGGGGGCAGTACTTC	CASSPPVGGQYF
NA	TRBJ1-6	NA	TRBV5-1	TGCGCCAGCAGCTCGGACGGGGGGAATTCACCCCTCCACTTT	CASSSDGGNSPLHF
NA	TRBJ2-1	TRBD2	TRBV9	TGTGCCAGCAGCGTAGGAAGCGGGGAATACAATGAGCAGTTCTTC	CASSVGSGEYNEQFF
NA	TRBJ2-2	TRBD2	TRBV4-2	TGTGCCAGCAGCTCGGGTGGGACTAGCGGGTTCGCGAACACCGGGGAGCTGTTTTTT	CASSSGGTSGFANTGELFF
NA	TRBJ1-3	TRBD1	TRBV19	TGTGCCAGTTCCGTGACAGGGGGAGGAAACACCATATATTTT	CASSVTGGGNTIYF
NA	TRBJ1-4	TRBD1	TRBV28	TGTGCCAGCAGTAAGACAGGGTCCGCAACTAATGAAAAACTGTTTTTT	CASSKTGSATNEKLFF
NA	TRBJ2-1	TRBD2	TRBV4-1	TGCGCCAGCAGCCAAGAAAGCGGGGGGGCCGGTGAGCAGTTCTTC	CASSQESGGAGEQFF
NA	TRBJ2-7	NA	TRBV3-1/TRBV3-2	TGTGCCAGCAGCCAAGGTTCGGGGGAGCAGTACTTC	CASSQGSGEQYF
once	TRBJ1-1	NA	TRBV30	TGTGCCTGGAATCTCCCCCCAGGCCCGAACACTGAAGCTTTCTTT	CAWNLPPGPNTEAFF
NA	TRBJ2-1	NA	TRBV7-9	TGTGCCAGCAGCTTAGCGGGGCGGAATGAGCAGTTCTTC	CASSLAGRNEQFF
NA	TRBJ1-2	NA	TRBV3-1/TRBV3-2	TGTGCCAGCAGCCAACTACGTCAGGGGAACTATGGCTACACCTTC	CASSQLRQGNYGYTF
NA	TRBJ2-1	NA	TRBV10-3	TGTGCCATCAGTGAGGTACAGAATGAGCAGTTCTTC	CAISEVQNEQFF
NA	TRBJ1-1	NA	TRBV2	TGTGCCAGCACTAGGACTTCGAACACTGAAGCTTTCTTT	CASTRTSNTEAFF
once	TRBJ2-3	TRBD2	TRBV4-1	TGCGCCAGCAGCCAAGCCTCTACACTAGCGGGTATCACAGATACGCAGTATTTT	CASSQASTLAGITDTQYF
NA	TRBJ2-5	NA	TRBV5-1	TGCGCCAGCAGCCCCGGGAGACAAGAGACCCAGTACTTC	CASSPGRQETQYF
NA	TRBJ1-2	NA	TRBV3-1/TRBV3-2	TGTGCCAGCGCCCACCTCGGTGCACAGTCCTATGGCTACACCTTC	CASAHLGAQSYGYTF
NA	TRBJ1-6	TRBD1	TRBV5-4	TGTGCCAGCAGCCGGCAAACGGGACAGGGGAATTCACCCCTCCACTTT	CASSRQTGQGNSPLHF
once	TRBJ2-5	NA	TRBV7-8	TGTGCCAGCAGCTTAGACTACTTGTTGCGGGGCGGAGAGACCCAGTACTTC	CASSLDYLLRGGETQYF
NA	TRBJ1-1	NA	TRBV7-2	TGTGCCAGCAGCTCGGACACCTTGAACACTGAAGCTTTCTTT	CASSSDTLNTEAFF
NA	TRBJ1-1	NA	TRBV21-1	TGTGCCAGCAGCAAAGGGGCCTGGATGAACACTGAAGCTTTCTTT	CASSKGAWMNTEAFF
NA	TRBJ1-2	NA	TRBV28	TGTGCCACTAGGGGGATTAACTATGGCTACACCTTC	CATRGINYGYTF
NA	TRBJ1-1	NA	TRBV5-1	TGCGCCAGCATCGAAGCCCAGGGAGGGGGAACTGAAGCTTTCTTT	CASIEAQGGGTEAFF
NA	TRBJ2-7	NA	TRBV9	TGTGCCAGCAGGATAACGGACAGTCCCTACGAGCAGTACTTC	CASRITDSPYEQYF
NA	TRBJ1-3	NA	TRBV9	TGTGCCAGCAGCGTAGCTCCTCAGGGTCATGGGAACACCATATATTTT	CASSVAPQGHGNTIYF
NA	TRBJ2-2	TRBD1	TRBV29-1	TGCAGCGTAAGGACAGGGGGCACCGGGGAGCTGTTTTTT	CSVRTGGTGELFF
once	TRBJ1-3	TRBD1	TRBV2	TGTGCCAGCAGTGCGGACAGGGTAGGAAACACCATATATTTT	CASSADRVGNTIYF
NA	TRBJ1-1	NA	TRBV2	TGTGCCAGCAGTAAGGTCGGGGACACTGAAGCTTTCTTT	CASSKVGDTEAFF
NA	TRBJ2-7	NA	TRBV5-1	TGCGCCAGCAGCTTCACAGGGGGGGCCTACGAGCAGTACTTC	CASSFTGGAYEQYF
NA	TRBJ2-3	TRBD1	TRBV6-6	TGTGCCAGCAGAGAGGGACAGGGAACGCAGTATTTT	CASREGQGTQYF
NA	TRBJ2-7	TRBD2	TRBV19	TGTGCCAGTAGTCAACCGGGACTAACCGGAGAGCAGTACTTC	CASSQPGLTGEQYF
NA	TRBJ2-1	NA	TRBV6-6	TGTGCCAGCAGCTACAGGGGGAGGGATGAGCAGTTCTTC	CASSYRGRDEQFF
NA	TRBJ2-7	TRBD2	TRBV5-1	TGCGCCAGCAGGGAGAGCGGGAGGGCCCCTGACGAGCAGTACTTC	CASRESGRAPDEQYF
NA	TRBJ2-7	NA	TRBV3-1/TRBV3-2	TGTGCCAGCAGCCAAGCTGACCAGTCAGGGGAGCAGTACTTC	CASSQADQSGEQYF
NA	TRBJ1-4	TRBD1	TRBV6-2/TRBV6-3	TGTGCCAGCAGTGACCCCGGGACAGCAACTAATGAAAAACTGTTTTTT	CASSDPGTATNEKLFF
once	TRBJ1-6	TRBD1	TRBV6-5	TGTGCCAGCAACCGACCGGGACAGATACCACCCCTCCACTTT	CASNRPGQIPPLHF
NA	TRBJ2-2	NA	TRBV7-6	TGTGCCAGCAGCTTAAGAGCAGGGGTAATGTTCGGGGAGCTGTTTTTT	CASSLRAGVMFGELFF
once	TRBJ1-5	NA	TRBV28	TGTGCCAGCAGTTTCCAATCTGGCGGGGGATACCAGCATTTT	CASSFQSGGGYQHF
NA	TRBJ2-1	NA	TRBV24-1	TGTGCCACCAGTGATTTGGGCCGAGGAGGCGGAAGGTACGAGGATGAGCAGTTCTTC	CATSDLGRGGGRYEDEQFF
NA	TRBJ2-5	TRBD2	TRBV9	TGTGCCAGCAACAGCGGGGGAACACAAGAGACCCAGTACTTC	CASNSGGTQETQYF
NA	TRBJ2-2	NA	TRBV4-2	TGTGCCAGCAGAGGTGAGGGGAACACCGGGGAGCTGTTTTTT	CASRGEGNTGELFF